This TCR beta chain was retrieved from a study of T cells in Graves' hyperthyroidism and ophthalmopathy. Diagnostic assessment was based on clinical symptoms, serum thyroxine and TRAb, thyroid ultrasound and orbital computed tomography. The CDR3 regions of TCR beta were amplified from RNA transcripts. Using the HTBI primer set, a first-round RT-PCR was run on the TCR CDR3. TCRdb independently ran MiXCR on the multiplex PCR reads; one entry per CDR3 protein. The table lists fewer than 550,000 distinct CDR3 sequences, around 22% of them singletons, with about 11% in the top ten. This clonotype was seen a few times. The CDR3 loop spans 16 amino acids. The V and J ends lost 6 bases and 2 bases, in that order; junction bases with no gene match: 13. CDR1 SQVTM and CDR2 ANQGSEA come from the germline V gene.

The sequence derives from a young woman with Graves' ophthalmopathy. Sample: blood. The rearrangement uses TRBV29-1 and TRBJ2-4; 7 bases fit TRBD2. The CDR3 sequence is CSVLSGDPRPKNIQYF. For the CDR3, the DNA is TGCAGCGTCCTCAGCGGGGACCCACGACCCAAAAACATTCAGTACTTC.